These 14 T cell receptor beta chains share one sample of origin, sequenced in a study of T-cell reconstitution after alpha-beta-depleted transplantation in children. TCRbeta library preparation incorporated unique molecular identifiers. TCRdb passed the PCR reads through MiXCR, listing each CDR3 protein once. The data contain roughly 500,000 distinct CDR3 sequences, around a third of them seen just once; the ten biggest clones take up 2% to 3%. The specimen was PBMCs from the stem cell graft donor, collected from the stem cell graft. All receptors come from a human donor who donated a stem cell graft to a child with aplastic anemia.

The table lists this clonotype with a few counts. This chain links TRBV28 with TRBJ2-7; 9 bases line up with TRBD1. Germline V gene data show CDR1 as MDHEN and CDR2 as SYDVKM. The CDR3 extends over 15 amino acids. V was clipped by 6 bases and J by 4 bases; unmatched bases: 10. The CDR3 region is CASREATDRGYEQYF. In DNA form, the CDR3 reads TGTGCCAGCAGAGAAGCGACGGACAGGGGTTACGAGCAGTACTTC. Full variable domain (rest looked up from reference TRBV28 and TRBJ2-7): DVKVTQSSRYLVKRTGEKVFLECVQDMDHENMFWYRQDPGLGLRLIYFSYDVKMKEKGDIPEGYSVSREKKERFSLILESASTNQTSMYLCASREATDRGYEQYFGPGTRLTVT.

The genes are TRBV28 and TRBJ1-1; a possible D gene is TRBD1 (6 bases). The CDR3 totals 15 residues. The germline V gene has CDR1 MDHEN and CDR2 SYDVKM. Trimming took 3 bases from V and 8 from J, leaving 19 bases between them. The CDR3 coding sequence is TGTGCCAGCAGTTTGCCGAGAGGGGGACGGGGGGAAGCTTTCTTT. This encodes CASSLPRGGRGEAFF.

J is TRBJ2-3 and V is TRBV28, with 7 bases lining up with TRBD2. Germline CDR1 is MDHEN and CDR2 is SYDVKM. V dropped 5 bases and J dropped 1; count of bases not matched to a gene: 9. The CDR3 contains 16 residues. The CDR3: CASSPTRTSRTDTQYF. CDR3 nucleotide sequence: TGTGCCAGCAGTCCTACCCGGACTAGTCGCACAGATACGCAGTATTTT. Using reference TRBV28 and TRBJ2-3 for the parts outside the CDR3, the full variable domain is DVKVTQSSRYLVKRTGEKVFLECVQDMDHENMFWYRQDPGLGLRLIYFSYDVKMKEKGDIPEGYSVSREKKERFSLILESASTNQTSMYLCASSPTRTSRTDTQYFGPGTRLTVL.

This chain uses TRBV12-3 or TRBV12-4 with TRBJ2-2; D is unresolved. The CDR3 is made up of 15 amino acids. V was shortened by 6 bases and J by 3 bases, with 14 bases between the two germline ends. The CDR3 DNA reads TGTGCCAGCAGCCCGCAGTCACAGTACACCGGGGAGCTGTTTTTT. Its protein product is CASSPQSQYTGELFF.

In this sample, this clonotype turned up a few times. The gene calls are TRBV12-3 or TRBV12-4 and TRBJ1-6; D not certain. V lost 3 bases and J lost 10, with 13 bases in between. CDR3 length equals 14 residues. CDR3 in amino acids: CASSFEARQSPLHF. The CDR3 DNA follows: TGTGCCAGCAGTTTTGAGGCTAGGCAGTCACCCCTCCACTTT.

The gene calls are TRBV20-1 and TRBJ2-7; a weak D match, TRBD1 (5 bases). Germline-derived CDR1 and CDR2 are DFQATT and SNEGSKA (reference sequence). The ends were cut back, 3 bases at V and 3 bases at J, with 15 bases in the middle. CDR3 length equals 14 residues. The CDR3 region has the DNA TGCAGTGCTAGGTCTGCCCAGGGTGGCTACGAGCAGTACGTC. Translation gives CSARSAQGGYEQYV.

V and J are TRBV12-3 or TRBV12-4 and TRBJ1-2; D gene ambiguous. Trimming stripped 3 bases from V and 2 bases from J, with 7 bases between. The CDR3 has 13 residues. The CDR3: CASSLRENYGYTF. CDR3 nucleotides: TGTGCCAGCAGTTTGCGGGAAAACTATGGCTACACCTTC.

This clonotype has just a few counts. The rearrangement uses TRBV24-1 and TRBJ1-5; D ambiguous. Germline CDR1 is KGHDR and CDR2 is SFDVKD. The CDR3 length is 13 residues. V lost 4 bases, J lost 3 bases, and 6 bases lay in between. Here the CDR3 DNA reads TGTGCCACCAGTGAGGTGGACAATCAGCCCCAGCATTTT. This codes for CATSEVDNQPQHF.

The chain combines TRBV24-1 with TRBJ2-1; no clear D. The CDR3 spans 13 residues. With 4 bases removed from V and 2 bases from J, the gap between germline ends came to 5 bases. Germline CDR1 and CDR2: KGHDR and SFDVKD. CDR3 in amino acids: CATSESAYNEQFF. CDR3 nucleotide sequence: TGTGCCACCAGTGAGTCCGCCTACAATGAGCAGTTCTTC.

This clonotype has more than one count but fewer than ten. The chain combines TRBV7-2 with TRBJ2-5; D is unclear. V was trimmed by 3 bases and J by 5 bases, leaving 7 bases between them. The CDR3 runs 12 residues. The germline CDR1 and CDR2 sequences are SGHTA and FQGNSA. The CDR3 nucleotides read TGTGCCAGCAGCTTGATAGGGGAGACCCAGTACTTC. It encodes CASSLIGETQYF.

Only a few counts were recorded for this clonotype. V is TRBV6-1 and J is TRBJ1-5, with 10 positions matching TRBD1. V gave up 5 bases and J gave up 0 bases; unmatched junction bases: 1. Germline V gene sequence: CDR1 MNHNS, CDR2 SASEGT. The CDR3 contains 15 residues. The CDR3: CASSRQGASNQPQHF. CDR3 DNA sequence: TGTGCCAGCAGTCGACAGGGGGCTAGCAATCAGCCCCAGCATTTT.

This clonotype was counted only a few times. DNA of the CDR3: TGCGCCAGCAGCCAAGCGAAACGGCCCCAGGATACGCAGTATTTT. Its protein is CASSQAKRPQDTQYF. The chain combines TRBV4-3 with TRBJ2-3; no clear D. Germline CDR1 LGHNA, CDR2 YSLEER. This CDR3 comprises 15 residues. V was cut by 1 base and J by 6 bases, with 14 bases left in between.

This clonotype has a handful of counts. CDR3 nucleotides: TGTGCCAGCAGCAAAGCTTGGGAAAAACTGTTTTTT. Amino acid sequence: CASSKAWEKLFF. The rearrangement links TRBV21-1 to TRBJ1-4. TRBV21-1 is a recognized pseudogene. CDR3 length: 12 amino acids.

V usage is TRBV4-1 and J usage is TRBJ2-5; 9 nucleotides match TRBD1. This CDR3 is built from 15 residues. With V trimmed by 5 bases and J by 5 bases, 9 bases remained unmatched. The V gene's germline CDR1 is MGHRA and CDR2 YSYEKL. The CDR3 reads CASSLTGTGKETQYF. CDR3 nucleotides: TGCGCCAGCAGCTTAACCGGGACAGGGAAGGAGACCCAGTACTTC.